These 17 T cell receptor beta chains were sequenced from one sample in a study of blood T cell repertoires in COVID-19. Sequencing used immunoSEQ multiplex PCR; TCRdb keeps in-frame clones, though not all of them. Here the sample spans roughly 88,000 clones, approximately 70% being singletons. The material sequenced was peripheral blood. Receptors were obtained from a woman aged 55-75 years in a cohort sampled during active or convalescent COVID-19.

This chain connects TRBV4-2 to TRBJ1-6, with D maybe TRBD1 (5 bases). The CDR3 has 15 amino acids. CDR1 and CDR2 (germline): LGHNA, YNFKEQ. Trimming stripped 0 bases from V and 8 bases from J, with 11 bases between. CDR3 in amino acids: CASSQDMIQDSPLHF. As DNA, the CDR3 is TGTGCCAGCAGCCAAGATATGATACAGGATTCACCCCTCCACTTT.

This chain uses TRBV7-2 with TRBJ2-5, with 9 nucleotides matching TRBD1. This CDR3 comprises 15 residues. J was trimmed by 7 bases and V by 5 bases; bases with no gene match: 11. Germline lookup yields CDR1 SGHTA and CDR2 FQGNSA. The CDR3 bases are TGTGCCAGCAGCCCGGGGGACAGGGTGTTGGGGACCCAGTACTTC. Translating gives CASSPGDRVLGTQYF.

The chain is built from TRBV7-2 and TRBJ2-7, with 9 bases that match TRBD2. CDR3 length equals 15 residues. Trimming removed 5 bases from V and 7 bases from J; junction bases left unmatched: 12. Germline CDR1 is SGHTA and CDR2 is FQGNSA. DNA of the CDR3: TGTGCCAGCAGCCCCGCGGGGGGGGTGATGGGAGAGCAGTACTTC. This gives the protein CASSPAGGVMGEQYF.

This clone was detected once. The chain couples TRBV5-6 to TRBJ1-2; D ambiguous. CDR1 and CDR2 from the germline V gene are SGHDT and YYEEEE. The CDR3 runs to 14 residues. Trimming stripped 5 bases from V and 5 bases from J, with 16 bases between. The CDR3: CASSFGERRYGYTF. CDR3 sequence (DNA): TGTGCCAGCAGTTTCGGGGAGAGGAGGTATGGCTACACCTTC.

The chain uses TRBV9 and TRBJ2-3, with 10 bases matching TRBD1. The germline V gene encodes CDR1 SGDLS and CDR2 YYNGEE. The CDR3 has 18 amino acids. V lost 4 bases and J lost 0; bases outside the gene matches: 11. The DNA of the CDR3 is TGTGCCAGCAGCCTTGGGACAGGGGTTAGCCGTAGCACAGATACGCAGTATTTT. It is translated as CASSLGTGVSRSTDTQYF.

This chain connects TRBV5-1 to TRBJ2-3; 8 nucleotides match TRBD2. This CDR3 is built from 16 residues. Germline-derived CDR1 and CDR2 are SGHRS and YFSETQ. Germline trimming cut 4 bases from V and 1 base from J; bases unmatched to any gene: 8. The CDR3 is CASSPGSGVGTDTQYF. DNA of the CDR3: TGCGCCAGCAGCCCAGGTAGCGGGGTAGGCACAGATACGCAGTATTTT.

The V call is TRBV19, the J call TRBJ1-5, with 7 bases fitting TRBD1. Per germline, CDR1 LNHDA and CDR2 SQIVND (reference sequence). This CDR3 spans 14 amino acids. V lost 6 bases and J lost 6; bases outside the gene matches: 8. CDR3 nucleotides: TGTGCCAGTAGGGTTTTTCAGGGGGGTCAGCCCCAGCATTTT. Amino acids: CASRVFQGGQPQHF.

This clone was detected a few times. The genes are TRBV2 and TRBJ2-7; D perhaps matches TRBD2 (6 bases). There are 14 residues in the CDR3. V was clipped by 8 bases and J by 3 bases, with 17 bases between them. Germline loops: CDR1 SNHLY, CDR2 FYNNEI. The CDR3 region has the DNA TGTGCCAGCGAAACACCGGGACTGTTCTACGAGCAGTACTTC. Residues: CASETPGLFYEQYF.

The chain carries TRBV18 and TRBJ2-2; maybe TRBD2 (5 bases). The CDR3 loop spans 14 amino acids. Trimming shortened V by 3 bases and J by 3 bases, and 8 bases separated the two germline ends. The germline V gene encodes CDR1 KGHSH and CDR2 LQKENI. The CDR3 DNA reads TGTGCCAGCTCACCGGCACTAGACACCGGGGAGCTGTTTTTT. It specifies CASSPALDTGELFF.

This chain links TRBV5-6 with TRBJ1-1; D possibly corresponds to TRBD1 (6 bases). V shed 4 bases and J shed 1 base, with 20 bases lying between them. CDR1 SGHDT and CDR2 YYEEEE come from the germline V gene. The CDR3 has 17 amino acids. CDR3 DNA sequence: TGTGCCAGCAGCCGCCCAAGGGGGACGGTGGGGAACACTGAAGCTTTCTTT. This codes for CASSRPRGTVGNTEAFF. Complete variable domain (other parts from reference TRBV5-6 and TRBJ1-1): DAGVTQSPTHLIKTRGQQVTLRCSPKSGHDTVSWYQQALGQGPQFIFQYYEEEERQRGNFPDRFSGHQFPNYSSELNVNALLLGDSALYLCASSRPRGTVGNTEAFFGQGTRLTVV.

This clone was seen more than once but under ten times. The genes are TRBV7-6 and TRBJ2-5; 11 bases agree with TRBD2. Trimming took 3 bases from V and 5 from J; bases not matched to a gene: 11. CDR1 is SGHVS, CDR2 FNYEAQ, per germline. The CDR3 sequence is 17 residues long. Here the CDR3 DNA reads TGTGCCAGCAGCTTTCGACTAGCGGGGACGGCTGGGGAGACCCAGTACTTC. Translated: CASSFRLAGTAGETQYF. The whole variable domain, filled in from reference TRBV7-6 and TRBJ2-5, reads GAGVSQSPRYKVTKRGQDVALRCDPISGHVSLYWYRQALGQGPEFLTYFNYEAQQDKSGLPNDRFSAERPEGSISTLTIQRTEQRDSAMYRCASSFRLAGTAGETQYFGPGTRLLVL.

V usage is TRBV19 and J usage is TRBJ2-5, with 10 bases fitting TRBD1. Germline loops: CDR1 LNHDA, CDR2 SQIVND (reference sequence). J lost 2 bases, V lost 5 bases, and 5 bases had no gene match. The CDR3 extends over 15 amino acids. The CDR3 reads CASSLGQGDQETQYF. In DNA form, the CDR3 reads TGTGCCAGTAGTCTCGGACAGGGGGATCAAGAGACCCAGTACTTC.

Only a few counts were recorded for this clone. The CDR3 region has the DNA TGTGCCAGCAGCGTGTCAGGGGGCTATGGCTACACCTTC. Translated, it gives CASSVSGGYGYTF. The chain combines TRBV9 with TRBJ1-2; 7 bases are shared with TRBD1. The germline V gene encodes CDR1 SGDLS and CDR2 YYNGEE. The CDR3 totals 13 residues. With 2 bases clipped from V and 4 bases from J, the junction kept 2 bases outside the gene matches.

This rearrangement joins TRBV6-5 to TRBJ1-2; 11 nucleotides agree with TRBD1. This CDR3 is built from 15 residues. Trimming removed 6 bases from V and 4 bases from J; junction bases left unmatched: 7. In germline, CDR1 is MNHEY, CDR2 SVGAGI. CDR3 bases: TGTGCCAGCAGACCGCGGACAGGGGGCGCCTATGGCTACACCTTC. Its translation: CASRPRTGGAYGYTF.

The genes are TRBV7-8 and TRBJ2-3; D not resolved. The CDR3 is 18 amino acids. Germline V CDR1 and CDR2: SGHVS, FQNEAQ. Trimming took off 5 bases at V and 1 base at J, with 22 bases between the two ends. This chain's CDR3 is CASSTQPETIPGTDTQYF. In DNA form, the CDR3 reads TGTGCCAGCAGCACCCAACCCGAAACTATCCCGGGCACAGATACGCAGTATTTT.

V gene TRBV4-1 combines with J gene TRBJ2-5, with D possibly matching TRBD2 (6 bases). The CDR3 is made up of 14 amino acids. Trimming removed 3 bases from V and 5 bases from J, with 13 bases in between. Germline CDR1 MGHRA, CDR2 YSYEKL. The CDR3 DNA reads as TGCGCCAGCAGCCATGGAGGGGATCGGGAGACCCAGTACTTC. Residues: CASSHGGDRETQYF.

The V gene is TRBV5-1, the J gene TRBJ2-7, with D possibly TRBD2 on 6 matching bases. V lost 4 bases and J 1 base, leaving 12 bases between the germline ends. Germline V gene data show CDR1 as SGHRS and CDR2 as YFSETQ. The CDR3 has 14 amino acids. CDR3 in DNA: TGCGCCAGCAGCGGCTTCGGGGGTTCCTACGAGCAGTACTTC. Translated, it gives CASSGFGGSYEQYF.